One sample yielded the 15 T cell receptor beta chains listed below, sequenced in a study of shared clonotypes between healthy human individuals. Sequencing was performed with immunoSEQ multiplex PCR; in TCRdb, only in-frame clones are kept and a portion is missing. The data contain some 1.1 million clones, roughly 80% of them singletons. The sequenced sample consisted of memory CD4+ T cells from PBMCs. Regarding subset: CD45RA-negative fraction. These receptors all come from a young man in good health. Some clones in this sample may be carry-over from other donors' samples.

The chain has TRBV6-1 and TRBJ1-1, with D hard to call. V was cut by 7 bases and J by 0 bases, with 9 bases left in between. This CDR3 has 13 residues. Looked up from germline, CDR1 is MNHNS and CDR2 is SASEGT. The chain's CDR3 is CASKVGVNTEAFF. The DNA of the CDR3 is TGTGCCAGCAAGGTTGGCGTGAACACTGAAGCTTTCTTT.

This clone was counted only a few times. This sample also contains other DNA sequences that code for the same CDR3. J is TRBJ2-5 and V is TRBV28, with 7 bases lining up with TRBD2. This CDR3 spans 12 amino acids. The germline gives CDR1 MDHEN, CDR2 SYDVKM. Trimming cost V 8 bases and J 3 bases; bases outside gene matches: 3. In nucleotides, the CDR3 is TGTGCCAGCCGAGCGGGAAAAGAGACCCAGTACTTC. Amino acids: CASRAGKETQYF.

V gene TRBV11-2 combines with J gene TRBJ2-5, with D tentatively TRBD2 (5 bases). V dropped 1 base and J dropped 4 bases, with 10 bases sitting between them. This CDR3 is 14 amino acids long. In germline, CDR1 is SGHAT, CDR2 FQNNGV. The CDR3 is CASSLGLATETQYF. The CDR3 DNA reads as TGTGCCAGCAGCTTAGGTCTAGCTACAGAGACCCAGTACTTC.

This clone was found a few times. CDR3 nucleotides: TGTGCCAGCAGCTCAGCTCCTCAGCCCCAGCATTTT. This translates into CASSSAPQPQHF. The chain uses TRBV13 and TRBJ1-5; D unresolved. Germline CDR1 reads PRHDT; CDR2 reads FYEKMQ (reference sequence). V lost 4 bases to trimming and J lost 6 bases, with 7 bases between them. The CDR3 totals 12 residues.

This clone occurred once. This chain joins TRBV7-3 and TRBJ2-1; unclear D gene. The CDR3 extends over 12 amino acids. CDR1 is SGHTA and CDR2 is FQGTGA in the germline V gene. V lost 5 bases and J 6 bases, leaving 8 bases between the germline ends. The CDR3 spells CASSGVGNEQFF. CDR3 nucleotides: TGTGCCAGCAGCGGAGTTGGCAATGAGCAGTTCTTC.

The V and J genes are TRBV11-2 and TRBJ2-2; D possibly uses TRBD1 or TRBD2 (5 bases each). Germline V gene data show CDR1 as SGHAT and CDR2 as FQNNGV. CDR3 length equals 16 residues. The V gene lost 6 bases and the J gene lost 4 bases, with 18 bases spanning the gap. As DNA, the CDR3 is TGTGCCAGCAGTTGGGCACGCTGGGGGACCACCGGGGAGCTGTTTTTT. Translation: CASSWARWGTTGELFF.

The rearrangement links TRBV25-1 to TRBJ2-3; tentatively, D is TRBD2 (5 bases). Trimming took off 3 bases at V and 4 bases at J, with 8 bases between the two ends. Germline V gene data show CDR1 as MGHDK and CDR2 as SYGVNS. The CDR3 runs to 13 residues. DNA for the CDR3: TGTGCCAGCAGTGAGCCGGGGTCAGATACGCAGTATTTT. It specifies CASSEPGSDTQYF. Looking up the rest from reference TRBV25-1 and TRBJ2-3 gives the full variable domain: EADIYQTPRYLVIGTGKKITLECSQTMGHDKMYWYQQDPGMELHLIHYSYGVNSTEKGDLSSESTVSRIRTEHFPLTLESARPSHTSQYLCASSEPGSDTQYFGPGTRLTVL.

The chain links TRBV4-1 to TRBJ2-3; perhaps D is TRBD1 or TRBD2 (5 bases each). Germline-derived CDR1 and CDR2 are MGHRA and YSYEKL. The CDR3 consists of 16 residues. Trimming cost V 3 bases and J 5 bases, with 18 bases left between them. The CDR3 DNA sequence: TGCGCCAGCAGCCAGCTCGGGGCGGTGTGGGGAGATACGCAGTATTTT. It yields the protein CASSQLGAVWGDTQYF.

A word on this clone: Other DNA sequences in the same sample also yield this CDR3. The V call is TRBV6-5, the J call TRBJ2-7, with D possibly being TRBD1 or TRBD2 (5 bases each). In germline, CDR1 is MNHEY, CDR2 SVGAGI. Trimming pared 0 bases from V and 2 bases from J, leaving 11 bases between. The CDR3 is made up of 15 amino acids. The chain's CDR3 is CASSYSRGSTYEQYF. The CDR3 DNA reads as TGTGCCAGCAGTTACTCGAGGGGAAGCACCTACGAGCAGTACTTC.

V usage is TRBV5-1 and J usage is TRBJ2-2; D is ambiguous. Trimming pared 1 base from V and 7 bases from J, leaving 11 bases between. The CDR3 runs to 14 residues. Germline V gene data show CDR1 as SGHRS and CDR2 as YFSETQ. The CDR3 reads CASSLTTKDGELFF. CDR3 nucleotide sequence: TGCGCCAGCAGCTTGACTACTAAAGACGGGGAGCTGTTTTTT.

The chain recombines TRBV6-5 with TRBJ2-3, with 16 bases that match TRBD2. This CDR3 is 15 amino acids long. The germline gives CDR1 MNHEY, CDR2 SVGAGI. Trimming at V came to 8 bases and at J to 9 bases, leaving 8 bases not matched to a gene. CDR3 coding DNA: TGTGCCAGCTACCCGGGACTAGCGGGAGGGGGCACGCAGTATTTT. It is translated as CASYPGLAGGGTQYF.

This clone appeared once. The V call is TRBV7-3, the J call TRBJ1-1; 7 bases are shared with TRBD1. With V trimmed by 6 bases and J by 7 bases, 8 bases remained unmatched. The CDR3 sequence is 13 residues long. Germline CDR1 SGHTA, CDR2 FQGTGA. This CDR3 is CASRPDREGEAFF. The CDR3 bases are TGTGCCAGCAGGCCTGACAGGGAAGGTGAAGCTTTCTTT.

This sequence joins TRBV7-9 and TRBJ2-1; 13 nucleotides line up with TRBD2. Germline lookup yields CDR1 SEHNR and CDR2 FQNEAQ (reference sequence). This CDR3 region has 18 residues. V lost 3 bases to trimming and J lost 5 bases; unmatched junction nucleotides: 10. Here the CDR3 reads CASSFGRRTSGSNNEQFF. The CDR3 DNA reads as TGTGCCAGCAGCTTCGGACGTCGGACTAGCGGGAGCAACAATGAGCAGTTCTTC.

The chain combines TRBV9 with TRBJ2-1; D might be TRBD1 (6 bases). The CDR3 totals 15 residues. CDR1 and CDR2 (germline): SGDLS, YYNGEE. V lost 4 bases to trimming and J lost 7 bases, with 18 bases between them. The CDR3 protein is CASSLQGTLGNEQFF. The CDR3 DNA is TGTGCCAGCAGCCTACAGGGTACTTTGGGAAATGAGCAGTTCTTC.

Only one count was recorded for this clone. V usage is TRBV5-1 and J usage is TRBJ2-7; TRBD1 agrees at 9 bases. Germline CDR1 is SGHRS and CDR2 is YFSETQ. Trimming removed 4 bases from V and 2 bases from J; junction bases left unmatched: 4. The CDR3 spans 14 residues. Here the CDR3 reads CASSLRDRAYEQYF. The CDR3 DNA follows: TGCGCCAGCAGCCTCCGGGACAGGGCCTACGAGCAGTACTTC.